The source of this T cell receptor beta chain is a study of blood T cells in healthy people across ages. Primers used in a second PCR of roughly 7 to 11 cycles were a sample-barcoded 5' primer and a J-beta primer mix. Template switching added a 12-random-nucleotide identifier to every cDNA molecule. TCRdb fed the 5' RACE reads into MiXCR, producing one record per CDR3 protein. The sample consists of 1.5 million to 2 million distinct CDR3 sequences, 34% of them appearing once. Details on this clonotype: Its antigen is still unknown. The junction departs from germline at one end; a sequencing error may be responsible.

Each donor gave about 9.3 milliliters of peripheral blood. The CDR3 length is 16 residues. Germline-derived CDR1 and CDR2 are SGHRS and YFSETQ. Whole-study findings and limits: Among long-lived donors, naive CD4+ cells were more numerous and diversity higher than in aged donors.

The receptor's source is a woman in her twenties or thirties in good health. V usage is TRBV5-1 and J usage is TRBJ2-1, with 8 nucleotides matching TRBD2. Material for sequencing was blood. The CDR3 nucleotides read TGCGCCAGCAGCTTGGCCGTGGCTAGCGGGTACAATCAGCAGTTCTTC. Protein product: CASSLAVASGYNQQFF.